This TCR beta chain was recovered during a study of T cell repertoires in cytomegalovirus infection (dated by TCRdb to about 2019). In the study overall: Recently identified HLA-C-restricted CMV epitopes, whose presentation resists viral immunomodulation, were targeted by peptide stimulations together with well-studied HLA-B-restricted epitopes. Donor HLA type was relevant to the analysis, as public TCR beta signatures indicated carriage of CMV infection together with the matching HLA type.

This clonotype was seen a handful of times. The clone's antigen remains unknown. One base away there is no much larger clone; base qualities are not given. General conclusions and limits of the study: Cumulative frequency of public TCR beta family members discriminated carriers of CMV infection plus the relevant HLA type in this cohort and an independent roughly 350-donor cohort. In the ex vivo response, HLA-C-restricted CMV-specific TCR beta clonotypes were dominant, and in two of eight donors the single most frequent clonotype came from this HLA-C-restricted group.

The sample's treatment or condition label, decoded: in vitro stimulation with specific CMV peptide epitopes to enrich CMV-specific T cells. The sample was run on an Illumina HiSeq 1500. TCRdb reran the public reads through fastp at Q25 and MiXCR, keeping productive beta chains. Each CDR3 protein appears once, grouped with its most common genes and DNA. This sample is represented by under 150,000 distinct CDR3 sequences; around 31% of them were singletons. Together, the top ten hold around two fifths of the sample. CDR1 and CDR2, per the germline V gene (reference sequence), are LNHDA and SQIVND. Cut back by 6 bases and 1 base, the V and J ends lie 9 bases apart. Including the terminal cysteine and phenylalanine, the CDR3 comprises 13 residues. Only CDR3 DNA remains: 39 bases, in frame from the first base.

The origin of this receptor is a human donor in good health (CMV status not recorded). Some clones in this sample may be carry-over from other donors' samples. The sample was CD8+ T cells from cultured PBMCs, taken from culture after CMV antigen stimulation. This chain is built from TRBV19 and TRBJ1-1; confidence is insufficient to name the D gene. The CDR3 in this case is CASRMGSNTEAFF. The DNA sequence is given as TGTGCCAGTAGAATGGGTTCGAACACTGAAGCTTTCTTT.